The subject of this entry is one TCR beta chain. The sample belongs to a study of T cell changes during pregnancy in multiple sclerosis. Repertoires were generated with immunoSEQ multiplex PCR, while TCRdb's copy carries only in-frame clones and drops some. This sample has some 70,000 clones; 90% occur once, and the top ten carry roughly 1.5%. The ends lost 4 bases at V and 2 bases at J; junction bases unmatched: 9. Germline CDR1 SGHRS, CDR2 YFSETQ. This CDR3 spans 16 amino acids. The receptor was isolated from a female donor with multiple sclerosis, enrolled in a pregnancy study. This sample comprised peripheral blood, obtained in the third trimester of pregnancy. The chain recombines TRBV5-1 with TRBJ2-5; 9 bases align to TRBD2. The CDR3 nucleotides are TGCGCCAGCAGCCTGGGGACAGCGGGAGGTCAAGAGACCCAGTACTTC. It codes for CASSLGTAGGQETQYF.